This T cell receptor beta chain was identified during a study of cytomegalovirus exposure and HLA in healthy donors. Study-level findings and limits: The study listed roughly 160 cytomegalovirus-associated TCR beta chains. As confirmed in vitro, a few CMV-associated chains were specific for CMV antigens. Rarity held for most TCR sequences, but there were some public TCRs that occurred in many donors.

The junction had 4 bases not matched to a gene; V was cut back by 1 base and J by 0 bases. The CDR3 is made up of 18 amino acids. Germline V gene sequence: CDR1 SGHAT, CDR2 FQNNGV. Sequencing was performed with immunoSEQ multiplex PCR; in TCRdb, only in-frame clones are kept and a portion is missing. The sample contains around 170,000 clones, approximately 81% of which appear only once. The donors were part of the roughly 130-subject validation cohort, which stood apart from the roughly 680-subject first cohort. Turning to this clone: Its antigen remains unknown.

This chain links TRBV11-2 with TRBJ2-6; TRBD1 matches 9 bases. This sequence was found in a man aged 18 to 35 in good health and CMV-seropositive. The sample was PBMCs. The CDR3 DNA sequence: TGTGCCAGCAGCTTAGGATACAGGGGGCTCTCTGGGGCCAACGTCCTGACTTTC. It translates to CASSLGYRGLSGANVLTF. Combining the CDR3 with reference TRBV11-2 and TRBJ2-6 gives the whole variable domain EAGVAQSPRYKIIEKRQSVAFWCNPISGHATLYWYQQILGQGPKLLIQFQNNGVVDDSQLPKDRFSAERLKGVDSTLKIQPAKLEDSAVYLCASSLGYRGLSGANVLTFGAGSRLTVL.